In its sample, the clone carrying this T cell receptor beta chain was seen a few times. The antigen is undetermined. These data are taken from a study of cytomegalovirus exposure and HLA in healthy donors. Study information: From HLA-typed donors, an early data release held about 85 million unique TCRs.

The study, taken as a whole, reports: Later genetic work tied a missense DCLRE1C variant to beta-chain V and J trimming. The classifier reportedly diagnosed cytomegalovirus status with high sensitivity and specificity. Association with HLA alleles at 0.05 false discovery rate was found for 16,951 TCR beta sequences in a later analysis.

PCR amplification relied on 60 Vbeta primers (plus 13 Jbeta primers). Libraries were prepared by immunoSEQ multiplex PCR; TCRdb keeps only in-frame clonotypes and omits some of them. Among fewer than 140,000 clones listed, 65% to 85% were seen once. V dropped 5 bases and J dropped 0 bases, with 8 bases sitting between them. This CDR3 is 14 amino acids long. Germline CDR1 and CDR2: MNHNS and SASEGT. The material sequenced was PBMCs. The chain uses TRBV6-1 and TRBJ1-3, with D uncertain. The origin of this receptor is a male donor in good health and CMV-seropositive. The CDR3 here is CASSKLDSGNTIYF. Written as DNA, the CDR3 is TGTGCCAGCAGTAAGCTAGACTCTGGAAACACCATATATTTT.